The next 31 T cell receptor beta chains were all read from a single sample in a study of cytomegalovirus exposure and HLA in healthy donors. The PCR made use of 60 Vbeta and 13 Jbeta primers. The repertoire was sequenced with immunoSEQ multiplex PCR; TCRdb's copy has only in-frame clones and lacks some. The sample shows approximately 280,000 clones, 70% to 90% of them seen only once. The sequenced sample was PBMCs. These receptor sequences come from a man aged 40-55 years in good health and CMV-seropositive.

The V and J genes are TRBV15 and TRBJ1-1, with D possibly being TRBD1 (5 bases). CDR3 length: 15 residues. The germline V gene encodes CDR1 LNHNV and CDR2 YYDKDF (reference sequence). Trimming shortened V by 5 bases and J by 1 base, and 14 bases separated the two germline ends. The CDR3 region is CATSDLGQTNTEAFF. CDR3 nucleotide sequence: TGTGCCACCAGCGACCTAGGACAAACGAACACTGAAGCTTTCTTT.

The chain joins TRBV19 to TRBJ2-7; D gene unclear. V was pared by 3 bases and J by 3 bases, with 9 bases between. Germline CDR1 LNHDA, CDR2 SQIVND (reference sequence). There are 13 residues in the CDR3. CDR3 nucleotide sequence: TGTGCCAGTAGTATTACCAGGAACTACGAGCAGTACTTC. This translates into CASSITRNYEQYF.

The chain carries TRBV19 and TRBJ2-4; tentatively, D is TRBD2 (5 bases). Germline CDR1 is LNHDA and CDR2 is SQIVND (reference sequence). This CDR3 is 13 amino acids long. V gave up 5 bases and J gave up 8 bases, with 13 bases separating them. CDR3 protein: CASSRTWWDIQYF. The CDR3 DNA is TGTGCCAGTAGTCGGACTTGGTGGGACATTCAGTACTTC.

The chain couples TRBV10-1 to TRBJ2-7, with 7 bases aligning to TRBD2. CDR3 length: 18 residues. V dropped 3 bases and J dropped 4; count of bases not matched to a gene: 18. The V gene's germline CDR1 is WNHNN and CDR2 SYGVQD (reference sequence). For the CDR3, the DNA is TGCGCCAGCAGTGATTGCGGGAGTAGAGGAGAGTGGGCTTACGAGCAGTACTTC. Amino acid sequence: CASSDCGSRGEWAYEQYF.

This clone was detected only a few times. This chain uses TRBV29-1 with TRBJ2-4; 8 nucleotides line up with TRBD2. The CDR3 consists of 14 residues. Germline-derived CDR1 and CDR2 are SQVTM and ANQGSEA. Trimming cost V 6 bases and J 6 bases; bases outside gene matches: 10. In nucleotides, the CDR3 is TGCAGCGTAGCGAGCAGGGCGGGGGGAAACATTCAGTACTTC. It specifies CSVASRAGGNIQYF.

V and J are TRBV6-1 and TRBJ2-3; D remains unclear. The CDR3 totals 12 residues. The germline V and J ends were trimmed by 6 bases and 9 bases, with 13 bases remaining between them. CDR1 is MNHNS, CDR2 SASEGT, per germline. The CDR3: CASSHVVSTQYF. CDR3 nucleotide sequence: TGTGCCAGCAGCCACGTGGTTAGCACGCAGTATTTT.

The J gene is TRBJ2-7, the V gene TRBV27; the D gene is possibly TRBD2 (6 bases). The germline V gene has CDR1 MNHEY and CDR2 SMNVEV (reference sequence). The CDR3 covers 12 residues. Trimming removed 3 bases from V and 3 bases from J, with 6 bases in between. The CDR3 loop reads CASSFSGYEQYF. CDR3 DNA: TGTGCCAGCAGTTTTAGCGGCTACGAGCAGTACTTC.

The genes are TRBV18 and TRBJ2-3; tentatively, D is TRBD2 (5 bases). The CDR3 runs to 16 residues. Trimming removed 4 bases from V and 1 base from J, with 15 bases in between. Germline V lookup: CDR1 KGHSH, CDR2 LQKENI. The CDR3, as DNA: TGTGCCAGCTCACACGATTACAAGAGGGGCACAGATACGCAGTATTTT. This codes for CASSHDYKRGTDTQYF. Filled out from reference TRBV18 and TRBJ2-3, the complete variable domain reads NAGVMQNPRHLVRRRGQEARLRCSPMKGHSHVYWYRQLPEEGLKFMVYLQKENIIDESGMPKERFSAEFPKEGPSILRIQQVVRGDSAAYFCASSHDYKRGTDTQYFGPGTRLTVL.

The chain employs TRBV28 and TRBJ2-7, with 8 positions matching TRBD1. Per the germline V gene, CDR1 is MDHEN and CDR2 is SYDVKM. Trimming cost V 8 bases and J 0 bases; bases outside gene matches: 9. This CDR3 comprises 15 residues. In DNA form, the CDR3 reads TGTGCCAGCCTCGAGCGGCAGGGGGCCTCCTACGAGCAGTACTTC. It translates to CASLERQGASYEQYF.

In this sample, this clone turned up once. V is TRBV6-6 and J is TRBJ2-5; 7 positions agree with TRBD1. There are 14 residues in the CDR3. With V trimmed by 10 bases and J by 2 bases, 10 bases remained unmatched. The V gene's germline CDR1 is MNHNY and CDR2 SVGAGI (reference sequence). CDR3 bases: TGTGCCATCGGAAACCGGGACAGACAAGAGACCCAGTACTTC. Its protein product is CAIGNRDRQETQYF.

The chain recombines TRBV2 with TRBJ2-1, with TRBD2 identical over 8 bases. The V gene's germline CDR1 is SNHLY and CDR2 FYNNEI. J gave up 7 bases and V 5 bases, and 4 bases lay outside the gene matches. CDR3 length: 13 residues. This CDR3 is CASSPQRGNEQFF. CDR3 in DNA: TGTGCCAGCAGTCCCCAGCGGGGGAATGAGCAGTTCTTC.

The chain employs TRBV6-4 and TRBJ2-3; 10 bases fit TRBD2. From germline, CDR1 is MRHNA and CDR2 SNTAGT. V was clipped by 2 bases and J by 1 base; unmatched bases: 0. The CDR3 runs 15 residues. In DNA, the CDR3 is TGTGCCAGCAGTGACGGGACTAGCGGCACAGATACGCAGTATTTT. It is translated as CASSDGTSGTDTQYF.

The chain is built from TRBV7-9 and TRBJ2-2, with a tentative D call TRBD1 (5 bases). The V gene's germline CDR1 is SEHNR and CDR2 FQNEAQ (reference sequence). V lost 5 bases to trimming and J lost 0 bases, with 16 bases between them. This CDR3 contains 17 residues. CDR3 amino acids: CASSPRVRVANTGELFF. The CDR3 coding sequence is TGTGCCAGCAGCCCCCGAGTCAGGGTGGCGAACACCGGGGAGCTGTTTTTT.

V gene TRBV7-6 combines with J gene TRBJ2-5; D remains ambiguous. V was shortened by 0 bases and J by 7 bases, with 9 bases between the two germline ends. CDR1 and CDR2 from the germline V gene are SGHVS and FNYEAQ. This CDR3 has 13 amino acids. CDR3 bases: TGTGCCAGCAGCTTAGCGCGAACGGGGACCCAGTACTTC. Translating it yields CASSLARTGTQYF. Drawing the rest from reference TRBV7-6 and TRBJ2-5, the complete variable domain is GAGVSQSPRYKVTKRGQDVALRCDPISGHVSLYWYRQALGQGPEFLTYFNYEAQQDKSGLPNDRFSAERPEGSISTLTIQRTEQRDSAMYRCASSLARTGTQYFGPGTRLLVL.

The chain carries TRBV5-1 and TRBJ1-2; D is perhaps TRBD1 (6 bases). Trimming shortened V by 0 bases and J by 6 bases, and 15 bases separated the two germline ends. CDR3 length: 15 amino acids. Germline assignment: CDR1 SGHRS and CDR2 YFSETQ. CDR3 protein: CASSLEGEIGDGYTF. In DNA form, the CDR3 reads TGCGCCAGCAGCTTGGAGGGGGAAATAGGAGATGGCTACACCTTC.

This clone was seen only a few times. This chain uses TRBV7-9 with TRBJ2-7; the match to TRBD2 covers 8 bases. J lost 4 bases, V lost 8 bases, and 4 bases had no gene match. Germline lookup yields CDR1 SEHNR and CDR2 FQNEAQ (reference sequence). The CDR3 loop spans 12 amino acids. The DNA for the CDR3 is TGTGCCAGCTCCGGGGGGGATTACGAGCAGTACTTC. This encodes CASSGGDYEQYF. Full variable domain (rest looked up from reference TRBV7-9 and TRBJ2-7): DTGVSQNPRHKITKRGQNVTFRCDPISEHNRLYWYRQTLGQGPEFLTYFQNEAQLEKSRLLSDRFSAERPKGSFSTLEIQRTEQGDSAMYLCASSGGDYEQYFGPGTRLTVT.

In this sample, this clone turned up once. This chain links TRBV28 with TRBJ2-6, with TRBD2 identical over 12 bases. The CDR3 loop spans 20 amino acids. The J segment lost 1 base and the V segment lost 4 bases, leaving 11 bases of the junction unmatched. The germline V gene encodes CDR1 MDHEN and CDR2 SYDVKM. The CDR3: CASSYPLGLAGGSGANVLTF. In nucleotides, the CDR3 is TGTGCCAGCAGTTACCCCCTGGGGCTAGCGGGAGGGTCTGGGGCCAACGTCCTGACTTTC.

The rearrangement uses TRBV11-1 and TRBJ2-7; D is unresolved. The germline CDR1 and CDR2 sequences are SGHAT and FQDESV (reference sequence). The CDR3 consists of 12 residues. Trimming removed 3 bases from V and 0 bases from J, with 3 bases in between. The CDR3 nucleotides read TGTGCCAGCAGCTTGAGCTCCTACGAGCAGTACTTC. This sequence encodes CASSLSSYEQYF.

The CDR3 loop is CASSWGDRVDYGYTF. In DNA, the CDR3 is TGTGCCAGCAGTTGGGGGGACAGGGTGGACTATGGCTACACCTTC. The chain links TRBV28 to TRBJ1-2; the match to TRBD1 covers 9 bases. This CDR3 contains 15 residues. J gave up 3 bases and V 4 bases, and 6 bases lay outside the gene matches. CDR1 and CDR2 (germline): MDHEN, SYDVKM.

The V and J genes are TRBV29-1 and TRBJ2-7; 7 bases are shared with TRBD1. Per germline, CDR1 SQVTM and CDR2 ANQGSEA. The length of the CDR3 is 13 residues. The J segment lost 5 bases and the V segment lost 5 bases, leaving 9 bases of the junction unmatched. The CDR3 reads CSVLRGMTHEQYF. In nucleotides, the CDR3 is TGCAGCGTTCTCAGGGGGATGACCCACGAGCAGTACTTC.

This clone showed up just a few times. CDR3: CASSQVGQTSNQPQHF. DNA for the CDR3: TGCGCCAGCAGCCAAGTTGGCCAAACTAGCAATCAGCCCCAGCATTTT. J is TRBJ1-5 and V is TRBV4-1; no clear D gene. Trimming cost V 1 base and J 0 bases, with 10 bases left between them. From germline, CDR1 is MGHRA and CDR2 YSYEKL. The CDR3 is 16 residues long.

V is TRBV11-1 and J is TRBJ1-1, with 8 bases lining up with TRBD1. CDR1 SGHAT and CDR2 FQDESV come from the germline V gene (reference sequence). This CDR3 is built from 14 residues. With V trimmed by 4 bases and J by 1 base, 2 bases remained unmatched. CDR3 amino acids: CASSYDRGNTEAFF. In DNA form, the CDR3 reads TGTGCCAGCAGCTACGACAGGGGGAACACTGAAGCTTTCTTT.

The chain combines TRBV4-3 with TRBJ1-3; 9 nucleotides align to TRBD1. Germline CDR1 reads LGHNA; CDR2 reads YSLEER. Trimming at V came to 5 bases and at J to 4 bases, leaving 6 bases not matched to a gene. This CDR3 is built from 15 residues. The CDR3 coding sequence is TGCGCCAGCAGCGACAGACAGGGGGGCGGAAACACCATATATTTT. Amino acids: CASSDRQGGGNTIYF.

This clone turned up a few times. The chain recombines TRBV5-6 with TRBJ2-7; unclear D gene. The V end lost 2 bases, the J end lost 6 bases, and 12 bases lay between the germline ends. Germline V gene data show CDR1 as SGHDT and CDR2 as YYEEEE. The CDR3 extends over 13 amino acids. This chain's CDR3 is CASSFGSNREQYF. The CDR3 DNA reads as TGTGCCAGCAGCTTTGGTAGCAATCGCGAGCAGTACTTC.

This chain connects TRBV27 to TRBJ1-6, with unresolved D. The germline CDR1 and CDR2 sequences are MNHEY and SMNVEV (reference sequence). The CDR3 totals 14 residues. Trimming took off 3 bases at V and 8 bases at J, with 11 bases between the two ends. The CDR3 coding sequence is TGTGCCAGCAGTTTGGGGAGGGTCGATTCACCCCTCCACTTT. Amino acid sequence: CASSLGRVDSPLHF.

The V gene is TRBV5-1, the J gene TRBJ2-2; TRBD2 is a possible D gene (7 bases). V gave up 4 bases and J gave up 6 bases, with 13 bases separating them. The CDR3 has 14 residues. Germline V gene data show CDR1 as SGHRS and CDR2 as YFSETQ. CDR3 bases: TGCGCCAGCAGCGGGGGGGGCTTGTCCGGGGAGCTGTTTTTT. It codes for CASSGGGLSGELFF.

This clone was observed once. The CDR3 region is CASSQDRGTIYEQYF. The DNA of the CDR3 is TGCGCCAGCAGCCAAGACCGCGGGACTATCTACGAGCAGTACTTC. The rearrangement links TRBV4-3 to TRBJ2-7; the match to TRBD2 covers 7 bases. CDR3 length equals 15 residues. Germline CDR1 reads LGHNA; CDR2 reads YSLEER. V shed 0 bases and J 3 bases; nucleotides not matched to a gene: 5.

The chain joins TRBV19 to TRBJ2-1, with 11 bases matching TRBD2. Germline lookup yields CDR1 LNHDA and CDR2 SQIVND (reference sequence). V dropped 3 bases and J dropped 2; count of bases not matched to a gene: 3. The CDR3 runs to 16 residues. CDR3 DNA sequence: TGTGCCAGTAGTATGGGGGGACTAGCGGCCTACAATGAGCAGTTCTTC. It encodes CASSMGGLAAYNEQFF.

The chain recombines TRBV27 with TRBJ2-7; 8 nucleotides agree with TRBD2. From germline, CDR1 is MNHEY and CDR2 SMNVEV (reference sequence). The V gene end was trimmed by 5 bases and the J gene end by 0 bases; junction bases not matched to a gene: 6. This CDR3 spans 15 amino acids. CDR3 in amino acids: CASSARGLASYEQYF. The CDR3 nucleotides are TGTGCCAGCAGTGCCCGAGGACTAGCCTCCTACGAGCAGTACTTC.

The chain joins TRBV4-2 to TRBJ1-3; no reliable D call. Deletions cut 0 bases from V and 0 bases from J, with 6 bases between. Germline lookup yields CDR1 LGHNA and CDR2 YNFKEQ. CDR3 length: 15 amino acids. The CDR3 DNA sequence: TGTGCCAGCAGCCAAGATCGCAGCTCTGGAAACACCATATATTTT. This encodes CASSQDRSSGNTIYF.

The chain carries TRBV27 and TRBJ2-5; D is unresolved. The germline V and J ends were trimmed by 3 bases and 2 bases, with 7 bases remaining between them. Germline assignment: CDR1 MNHEY and CDR2 SMNVEV (reference sequence). This CDR3 contains 13 residues. CDR3 coding DNA: TGTGCCAGCAGTTTGAGTAGACAAGAGACCCAGTACTTC. Protein sequence: CASSLSRQETQYF.